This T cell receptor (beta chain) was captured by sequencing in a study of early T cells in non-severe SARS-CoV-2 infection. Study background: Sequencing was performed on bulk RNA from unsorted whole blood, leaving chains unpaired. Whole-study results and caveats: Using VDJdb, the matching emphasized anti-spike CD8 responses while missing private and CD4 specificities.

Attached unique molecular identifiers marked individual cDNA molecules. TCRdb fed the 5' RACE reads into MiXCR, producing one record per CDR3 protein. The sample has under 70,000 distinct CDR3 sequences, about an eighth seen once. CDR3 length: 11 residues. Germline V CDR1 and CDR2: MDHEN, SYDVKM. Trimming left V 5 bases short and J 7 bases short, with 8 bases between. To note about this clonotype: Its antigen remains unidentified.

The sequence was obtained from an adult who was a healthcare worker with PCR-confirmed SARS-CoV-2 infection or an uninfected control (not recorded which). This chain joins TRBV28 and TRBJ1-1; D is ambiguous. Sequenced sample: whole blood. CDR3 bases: TGTGCCAGCAGTCCGAAATATGAAGCTTTCTTT. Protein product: CASSPKYEAFF. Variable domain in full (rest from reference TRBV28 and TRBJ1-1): DVKVTQSSRYLVKRTGEKVFLECVQDMDHENMFWYRQDPGLGLRLIYFSYDVKMKEKGDIPEGYSVSREKKERFSLILESASTNQTSMYLCASSPKYEAFFGQGTRLTVV.